This paragraph covers one TCR beta chain sequence. Its antigen is currently unknown. The sample comes from a study of cytomegalovirus exposure and HLA in healthy donors. General observations from the study: Clonal expansion, a later analysis showed, was greater in HLA-associated TCR beta chains than in equally common others.

CDR3 size: 11 residues. From germline, CDR1 is GTSNPN and CDR2 SVGIG (reference sequence). Trimming removed 3 bases at V and 14 bases at J, with 16 bases between. Researchers ran the PCR with 60 Vbeta and 13 Jbeta primers. Generated by immunoSEQ multiplex PCR, the TCRdb table keeps only in-frame clones and is missing some. The data show about 150,000 clones, with roughly 79% seen just once and about 7.7% held by the top ten. The receptor comes from a woman between 40 and 55 years old in good health and CMV-seropositive. Sequenced sample: PBMCs. The chain employs TRBV30 and TRBJ1-2; TRBD1 is a possible D gene (6 bases). The CDR3 here is CAWSTGTPSTF. In DNA form, the CDR3 reads TGTGCCTGGAGCACCGGGACACCCTCTACCTTC.